These 3 T cell receptor beta chains originate from one sample sequenced in a study of cytomegalovirus exposure and HLA in healthy donors. 60 Vbeta and 13 Jbeta primers were used in PCR. Data came from immunoSEQ multiplex PCR; TCRdb stores just in-frame clones and leaves some out. The table shows about 59,000 clones, with roughly 84% occurring only once. Sample: PBMCs. Receptor source: a human donor in good health.

This clone was seen just once. The V gene is TRBV7-2, the J gene TRBJ1-2; TRBD1 matches at 10 bases. Germline CDR1 and CDR2: SGHTA and FQGNSA. The CDR3 has 16 amino acids. V lost 5 bases, J lost 1 base, and 7 bases stayed unmatched. As DNA, the CDR3 is TGTGCCAGCAGCGATGACCGGGACAGGGGTAACTATGGCTACACCTTC. The encoded protein is CASSDDRDRGNYGYTF.

This rearrangement joins TRBV5-1 to TRBJ2-1, with 7 bases aligning to TRBD2. Germline V gene sequence: CDR1 SGHRS, CDR2 YFSETQ. The V segment lost 2 bases and the J segment 7 bases; nucleotides outside the gene matches: 9. CDR3 size: 15 residues. CDR3 sequence reads: CASSFSGNPGNEQFF. The CDR3 nucleotides read TGCGCCAGCAGCTTCAGCGGGAACCCAGGGAATGAGCAGTTCTTC. Supplemented by reference TRBV5-1 and TRBJ2-1, the full variable domain reads KAGVTQTPRYLIKTRGQQVTLSCSPISGHRSVSWYQQTPGQGLQFLFEYFSETQRNKGNFPGRFSGRQFSNSRSEMNVSTLELGDSALYLCASSFSGNPGNEQFFGPGTRLTVL.

This chain uses TRBV5-4 with TRBJ2-2; 11 bases fit TRBD1. CDR1 is SGHNT and CDR2 is YYREEE in the germline V gene (reference sequence). Trimming at V came to 0 bases and at J to 11 bases, leaving 3 bases not matched to a gene. This CDR3 spans 14 amino acids. CDR3 loop: CASSLVGQGGELFF. DNA for the CDR3: TGTGCCAGCAGCTTGGTGGGACAGGGGGGAGAGCTGTTTTTT.